This T cell receptor beta chain was sequenced in a study of shared clonotypes between healthy human individuals. Study-wide results and limits: The donor pool, a small one, limited the genetic and exposure-history diversity represented.

The CDR3 extends over 13 amino acids. Germline lookup yields CDR1 LNHNV and CDR2 YYDKDF (reference sequence). Trimming cost V 2 bases and J 4 bases, with 5 bases left between them. Study processing details: ImmunoSEQ output held junction-only sequences without quality scores, so filtering differed. The repertoire was sequenced with immunoSEQ multiplex PCR; TCRdb's copy has only in-frame clones and lacks some. V, J and clone size derive from that table, while D and trimming were established from the DNA sequence. Of under 750,000 clones in the sample, 55% to 80% were seen once. Free of recent acute infections or vaccinations, the donors were healthy HIV-negative adults. About this clone: The target antigen is unknown.

The receptor was isolated from a young woman in good health. V gene TRBV15 combines with J gene TRBJ1-4; D uncertain. Sequencing was carried out using memory CD4+ T cells sorted from blood. The subset was: CD45RA-negative fraction. CDR3 residues: CATSRRGNEKLFF. Written as DNA, the CDR3 is TGTGCCACCAGCAGACGGGGTAATGAAAAACTGTTTTTT.